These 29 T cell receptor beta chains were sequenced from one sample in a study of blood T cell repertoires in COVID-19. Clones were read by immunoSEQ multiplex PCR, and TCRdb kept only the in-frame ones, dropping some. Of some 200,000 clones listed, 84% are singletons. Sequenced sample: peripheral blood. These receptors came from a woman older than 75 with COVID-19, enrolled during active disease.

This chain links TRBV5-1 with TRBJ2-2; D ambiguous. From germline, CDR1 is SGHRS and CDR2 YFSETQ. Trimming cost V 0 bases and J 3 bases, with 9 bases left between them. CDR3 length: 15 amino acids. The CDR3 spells CASSLGSLDTGELFF. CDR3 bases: TGCGCCAGCAGCTTGGGGAGTTTGGACACCGGGGAGCTGTTTTTT.

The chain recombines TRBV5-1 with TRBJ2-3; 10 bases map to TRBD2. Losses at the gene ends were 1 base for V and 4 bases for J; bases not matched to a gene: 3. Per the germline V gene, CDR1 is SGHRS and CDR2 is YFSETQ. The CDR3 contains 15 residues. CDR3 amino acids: CASSLQRGGSDTQYF. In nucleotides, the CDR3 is TGCGCCAGCAGCTTGCAGCGGGGGGGGTCAGATACGCAGTATTTT.

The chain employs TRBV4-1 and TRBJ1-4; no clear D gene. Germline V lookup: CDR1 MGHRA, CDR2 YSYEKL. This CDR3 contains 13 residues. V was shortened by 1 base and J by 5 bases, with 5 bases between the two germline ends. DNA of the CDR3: TGCGCCAGCAGCCAAGTCCTGAATGAAAAACTGTTTTTT. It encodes CASSQVLNEKLFF.

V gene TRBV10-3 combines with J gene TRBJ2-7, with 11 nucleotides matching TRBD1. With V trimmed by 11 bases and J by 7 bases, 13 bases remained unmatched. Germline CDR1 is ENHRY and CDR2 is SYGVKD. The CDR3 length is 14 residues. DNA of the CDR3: TGTGCCTCCCTAGAGGACAGGGGGCGCGGTGAGCAGTACTTC. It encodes CASLEDRGRGEQYF.

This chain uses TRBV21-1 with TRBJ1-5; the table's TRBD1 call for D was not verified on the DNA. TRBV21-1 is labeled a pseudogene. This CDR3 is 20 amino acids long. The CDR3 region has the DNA TGTGCCAGCAGCAATTCTCAGGGGGCGCAATGCCCCTTTCCCAATCAGCCCCAGCATTTT. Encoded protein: CASSNSQGAQCPFPNQPQHF.

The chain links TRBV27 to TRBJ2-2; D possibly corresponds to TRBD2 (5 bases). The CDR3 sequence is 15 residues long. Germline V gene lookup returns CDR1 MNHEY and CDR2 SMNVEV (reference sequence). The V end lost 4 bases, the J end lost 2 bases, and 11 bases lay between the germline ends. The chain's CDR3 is CASSYTSSNTGELFF. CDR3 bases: TGTGCCAGCAGTTATACTAGTTCAAACACCGGGGAGCTGTTTTTT.

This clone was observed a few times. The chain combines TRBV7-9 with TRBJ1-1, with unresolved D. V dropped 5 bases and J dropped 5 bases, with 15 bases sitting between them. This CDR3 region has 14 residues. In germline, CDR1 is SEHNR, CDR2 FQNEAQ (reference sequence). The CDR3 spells CASSAGPPGTEAFF. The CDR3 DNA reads TGTGCCAGCAGCGCGGGCCCTCCGGGGACTGAAGCTTTCTTT.

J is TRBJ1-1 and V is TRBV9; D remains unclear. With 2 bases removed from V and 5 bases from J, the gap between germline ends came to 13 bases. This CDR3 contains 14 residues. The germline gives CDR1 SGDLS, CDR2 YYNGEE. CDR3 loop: CASSVGRGNTEAFF. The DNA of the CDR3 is TGTGCCAGCAGCGTGGGGAGAGGGAATACTGAAGCTTTCTTT.

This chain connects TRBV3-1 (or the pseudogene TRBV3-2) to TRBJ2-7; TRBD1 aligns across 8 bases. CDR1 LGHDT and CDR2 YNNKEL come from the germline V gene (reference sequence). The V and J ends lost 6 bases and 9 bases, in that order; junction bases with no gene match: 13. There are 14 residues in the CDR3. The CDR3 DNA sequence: TGTGCCAGCAGTCGTTCTGACAGGGGCTCCGGGCAGTACTTC. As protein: CASSRSDRGSGQYF.

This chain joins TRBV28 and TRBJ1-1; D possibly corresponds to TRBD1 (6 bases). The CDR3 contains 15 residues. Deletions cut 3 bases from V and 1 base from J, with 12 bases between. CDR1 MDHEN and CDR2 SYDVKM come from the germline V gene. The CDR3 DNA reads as TGTGCCAGCAGTTTGAACCAGGGGTGGAACACTGAAGCTTTCTTT. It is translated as CASSLNQGWNTEAFF.

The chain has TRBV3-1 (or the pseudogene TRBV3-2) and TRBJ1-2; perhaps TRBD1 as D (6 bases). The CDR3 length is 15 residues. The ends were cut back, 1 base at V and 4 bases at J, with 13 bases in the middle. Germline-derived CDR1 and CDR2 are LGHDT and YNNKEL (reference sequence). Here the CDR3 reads CASSQGNAGAYGYTF. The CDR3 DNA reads TGTGCCAGCAGCCAAGGCAACGCGGGGGCCTATGGCTACACCTTC.

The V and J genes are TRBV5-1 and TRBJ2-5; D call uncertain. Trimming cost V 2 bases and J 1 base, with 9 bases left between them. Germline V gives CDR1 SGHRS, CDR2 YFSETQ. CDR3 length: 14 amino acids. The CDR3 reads CASSFGQLQETQYF. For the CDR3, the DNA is TGCGCCAGCAGCTTTGGGCAGCTCCAAGAGACCCAGTACTTC.

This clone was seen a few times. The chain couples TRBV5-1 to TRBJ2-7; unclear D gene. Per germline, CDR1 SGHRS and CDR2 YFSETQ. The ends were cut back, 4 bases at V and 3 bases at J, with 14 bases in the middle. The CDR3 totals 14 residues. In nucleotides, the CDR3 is TGCGCCAGCAGCGCGGTAACAAGAAACTACGAGCAGTACTTC. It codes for CASSAVTRNYEQYF.

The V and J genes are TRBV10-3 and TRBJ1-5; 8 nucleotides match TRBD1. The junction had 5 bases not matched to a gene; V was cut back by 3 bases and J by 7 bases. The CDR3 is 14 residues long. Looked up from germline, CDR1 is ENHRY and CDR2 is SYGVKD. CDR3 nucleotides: TGTGCCATCAGTGACGGACAGGGCTGGCAGCCCCAGCATTTT. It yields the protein CAISDGQGWQPQHF.

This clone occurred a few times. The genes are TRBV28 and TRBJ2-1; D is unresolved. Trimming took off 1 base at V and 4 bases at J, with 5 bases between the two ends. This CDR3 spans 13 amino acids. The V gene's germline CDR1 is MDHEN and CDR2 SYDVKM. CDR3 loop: CASSLSLYNEQFF. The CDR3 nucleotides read TGTGCCAGCAGTTTATCTTTATACAATGAGCAGTTCTTC.

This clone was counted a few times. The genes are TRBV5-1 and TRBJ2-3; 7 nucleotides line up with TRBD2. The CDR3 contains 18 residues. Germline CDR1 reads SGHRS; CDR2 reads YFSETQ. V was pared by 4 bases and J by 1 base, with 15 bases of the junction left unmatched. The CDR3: CASSPLPLAVGGTDTQYF. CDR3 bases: TGCGCCAGCAGCCCACTACCTCTAGCGGTCGGAGGCACAGATACGCAGTATTTT.

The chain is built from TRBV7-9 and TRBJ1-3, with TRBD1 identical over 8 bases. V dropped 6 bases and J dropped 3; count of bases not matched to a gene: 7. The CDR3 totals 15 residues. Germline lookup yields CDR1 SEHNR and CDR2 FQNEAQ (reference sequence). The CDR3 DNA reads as TGTGCCAGCAGTTCCTCAGGGGGCTATGGAAACACCATATATTTT. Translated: CASSSSGGYGNTIYF.

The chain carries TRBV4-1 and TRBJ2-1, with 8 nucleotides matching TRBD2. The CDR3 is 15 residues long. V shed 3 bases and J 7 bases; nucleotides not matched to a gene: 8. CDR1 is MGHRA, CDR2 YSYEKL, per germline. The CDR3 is CASSHPSGGRNEQFF. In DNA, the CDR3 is TGCGCCAGCAGCCACCCGAGCGGGGGTCGGAATGAGCAGTTCTTC.

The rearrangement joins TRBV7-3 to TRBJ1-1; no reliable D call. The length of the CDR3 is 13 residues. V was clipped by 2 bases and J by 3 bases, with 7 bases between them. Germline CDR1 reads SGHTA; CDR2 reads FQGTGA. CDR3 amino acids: CASSLYPDTEAFF. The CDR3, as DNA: TGTGCCAGCAGCTTATACCCGGACACTGAAGCTTTCTTT.

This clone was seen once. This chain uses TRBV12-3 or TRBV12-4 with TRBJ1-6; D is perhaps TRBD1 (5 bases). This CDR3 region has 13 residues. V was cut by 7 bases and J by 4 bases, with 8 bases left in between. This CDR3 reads CASKTEYNSPLHF. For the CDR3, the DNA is TGTGCCAGCAAGACAGAATATAATTCACCCCTCCACTTT.

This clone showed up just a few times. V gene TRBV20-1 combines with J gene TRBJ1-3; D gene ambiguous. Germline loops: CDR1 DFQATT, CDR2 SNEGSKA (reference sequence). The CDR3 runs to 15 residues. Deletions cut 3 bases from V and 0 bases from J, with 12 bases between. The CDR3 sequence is CSASGVPSSGNTIYF. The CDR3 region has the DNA TGCAGTGCTAGTGGGGTGCCTAGCTCTGGAAACACCATATATTTT.

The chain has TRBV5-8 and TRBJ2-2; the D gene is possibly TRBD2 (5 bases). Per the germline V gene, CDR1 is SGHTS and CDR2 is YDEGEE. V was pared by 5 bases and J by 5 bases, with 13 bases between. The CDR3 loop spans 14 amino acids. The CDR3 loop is CASRPARGTGELFF. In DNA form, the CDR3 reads TGTGCCAGCAGGCCCGCTCGGGGTACCGGGGAGCTGTTTTTT.

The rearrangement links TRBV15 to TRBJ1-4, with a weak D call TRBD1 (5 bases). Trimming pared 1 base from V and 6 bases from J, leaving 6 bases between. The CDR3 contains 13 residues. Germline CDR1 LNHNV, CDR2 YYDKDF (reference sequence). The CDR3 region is CATSRATDEKLFF. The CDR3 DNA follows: TGTGCCACCAGCAGAGCGACAGATGAAAAACTGTTTTTT.

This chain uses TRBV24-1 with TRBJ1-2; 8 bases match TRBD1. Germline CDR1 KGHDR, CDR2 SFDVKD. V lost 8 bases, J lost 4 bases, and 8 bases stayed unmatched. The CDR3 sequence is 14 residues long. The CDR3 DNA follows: TGTGCCACCACCGCGGGACAGGAAGGCTATGGCTACACCTTC. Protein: CATTAGQEGYGYTF.

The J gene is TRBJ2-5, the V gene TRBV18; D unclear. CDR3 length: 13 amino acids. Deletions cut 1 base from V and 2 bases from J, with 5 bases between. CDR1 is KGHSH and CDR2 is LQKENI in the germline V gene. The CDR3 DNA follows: TGTGCCAGCTCACCACGGCCTCAAGAGACCCAGTACTTC. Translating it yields CASSPRPQETQYF.

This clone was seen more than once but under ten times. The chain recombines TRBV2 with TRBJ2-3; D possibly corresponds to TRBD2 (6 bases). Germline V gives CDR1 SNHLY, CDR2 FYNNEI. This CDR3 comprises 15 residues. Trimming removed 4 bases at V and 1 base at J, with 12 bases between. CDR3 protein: CASSGSSERTDTQYF. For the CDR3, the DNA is TGTGCCAGCAGTGGGTCTAGCGAACGCACAGATACGCAGTATTTT.

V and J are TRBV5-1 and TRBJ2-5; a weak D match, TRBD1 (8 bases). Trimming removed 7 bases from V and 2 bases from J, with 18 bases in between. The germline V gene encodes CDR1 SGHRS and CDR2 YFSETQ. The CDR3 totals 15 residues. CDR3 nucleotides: TGCGCCAGCCGCTCTATACAGGGGGGGCAAGAGACCCAGTACTTC. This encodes CASRSIQGGQETQYF.

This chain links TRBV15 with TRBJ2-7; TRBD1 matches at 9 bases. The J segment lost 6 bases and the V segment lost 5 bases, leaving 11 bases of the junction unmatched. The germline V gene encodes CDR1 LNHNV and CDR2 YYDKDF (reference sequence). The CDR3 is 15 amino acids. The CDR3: CATSYSGTGSGEQYF. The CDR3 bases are TGTGCCACCAGCTACTCCGGGACAGGGAGTGGCGAGCAGTACTTC.

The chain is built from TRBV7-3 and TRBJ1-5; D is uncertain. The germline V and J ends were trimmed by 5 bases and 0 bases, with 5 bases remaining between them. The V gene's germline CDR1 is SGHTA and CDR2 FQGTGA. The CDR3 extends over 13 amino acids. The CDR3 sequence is CASSQHSNQPQHF. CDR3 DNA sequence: TGTGCCAGCAGCCAACATAGCAATCAGCCCCAGCATTTT.